This TCR beta chain was sequenced for a study of OX40 agonist ivuxolimab in advanced cancers. Across the whole study: Patients took ivuxolimab, an agonistic anti-OX40 (CD134) antibody. Broader study findings: Relative to CD4+, CD8+ T cells held more expanded clones on average. Expanded peripheral T-cell antigen specificity went undetermined.

Autoimmune disease history or systemic immunosuppression disqualified patients. Germline V gene lookup returns CDR1 MGHDK and CDR2 SYGVNS. The CDR3 has 14 amino acids. V lost 2 bases to trimming and J lost 8 bases, with 13 bases between them. Points on this clone: As yet, its antigen is unknown.

Generated by immunoSEQ multiplex PCR, the TCRdb table keeps only in-frame clones and is missing some. Of approximately 12,000 clones listed, approximately 78% are singletons. The chain links TRBV25-1 to TRBJ2-1; no firm D call. The material sequenced was CD4+ or CD8+ T cells sorted from blood, taken in a trial of the OX40 agonist ivuxolimab. The origin of this receptor is an adult with an advanced solid tumor such as melanoma, head and neck, liver or kidney cancer. CDR3: CASSENLESDEQFF. CDR3 in DNA: TGTGCCAGCAGTGAAAATTTAGAAAGCGATGAGCAGTTCTTC.